The rows below give T cell receptor beta chains drawn from one sample of a study of blood T cell repertoires in COVID-19. Generated by immunoSEQ multiplex PCR, the TCRdb table keeps only in-frame clones and is missing some. The sample yields about 89,000 clones, 91% seen once. What was sequenced was peripheral blood. The origin of the receptors is a human donor with active COVID-19. The donor label of this sample is uncertain. Both conserved end residues are part of each CDR3. Fields, in order: clone size, D gene, V gene, J gene, CDR3 protein, CDR3 DNA. The D gene is left open where the match is weak. The size entry is marked missing in some rows and otherwise reads once, few, many or a size class.

clone size: -
D gene: TRBD2
V gene: TRBV19
J gene: TRBJ2-1
CDR3 protein: CASSTPGTSGGAPAYNEQFF
CDR3 DNA: TGTGCCAGTAGTACTCCCGGGACTAGCGGGGGGGCCCCTGCCTACAATGAGCAGTTCTTC

clone size: -
D gene: -
V gene: TRBV6-5
J gene: TRBJ1-1
CDR3 protein: CASSYSGYTEAFF
CDR3 DNA: TGTGCCAGCAGCTATTCCGGGTACACTGAAGCTTTCTTT

clone size: -
D gene: TRBD2
V gene: TRBV7-3
J gene: TRBJ2-3
CDR3 protein: CASSLSSGGAADTQYF
CDR3 DNA: TGTGCCAGCAGCTTAAGTAGCGGGGGGGCGGCAGATACGCAGTATTTT

clone size: -
D gene: -
V gene: TRBV5-1
J gene: TRBJ2-7
CDR3 protein: CASSLGSQDEQYF
CDR3 DNA: TGCGCCAGCAGCTTGGGATCCCAGGACGAGCAGTACTTC

clone size: -
D gene: -
V gene: TRBV6-2/TRBV6-3
J gene: TRBJ2-7
CDR3 protein: CASSPRTGVSYEQYF
CDR3 DNA: TGTGCCAGCAGTCCGAGGACGGGAGTCTCCTACGAGCAGTACTTC

clone size: -
D gene: -
V gene: TRBV4-3
J gene: TRBJ1-2
CDR3 protein: CASSQEAGPGTNYGYTF
CDR3 DNA: TGCGCCAGCAGCCAAGAGGCTGGTCCCGGGACTAACTATGGCTACACCTTC

clone size: -
D gene: -
V gene: TRBV11-2
J gene: TRBJ2-7
CDR3 protein: CASSIIDEQYF
CDR3 DNA: TGTGCCAGCAGTATAATTGACGAGCAGTACTTC

clone size: -
D gene: -
V gene: TRBV11-3
J gene: TRBJ1-6
CDR3 protein: CASTFKATARGNSPLHF
CDR3 DNA: TGTGCCAGCACCTTCAAGGCGACAGCCCGCGGTAATTCACCCCTCCACTTT

clone size: -
D gene: -
V gene: TRBV12-3/TRBV12-4
J gene: TRBJ2-1
CDR3 protein: CASCQNRASEQFF
CDR3 DNA: TGTGCCAGCTGCCAAAACAGGGCCTCTGAGCAGTTCTTC

clone size: -
D gene: -
V gene: TRBV5-1
J gene: TRBJ1-2
CDR3 protein: CASSLGLSYGYTF
CDR3 DNA: TGCGCCAGCAGCTTAGGACTGAGCTATGGCTACACCTTC

clone size: -
D gene: -
V gene: TRBV5-6
J gene: TRBJ2-3
CDR3 protein: CASSKSYTQYF
CDR3 DNA: TGTGCCAGCAGCAAATCGTATACGCAGTATTTT

clone size: -
D gene: -
V gene: TRBV7-9
J gene: TRBJ1-2
CDR3 protein: CASSPDSYAYGYTF
CDR3 DNA: TGTGCCAGCAGCCCGGACAGCTACGCCTATGGCTACACCTTC

clone size: -
D gene: TRBD1
V gene: TRBV7-7
J gene: TRBJ1-5
CDR3 protein: CASSSSHRGRGCNQPQHF
CDR3 DNA: TGTGCCAGCAGCTCGTCCCACAGGGGGCGCGGATGCAATCAGCCCCAGCATTTT

clone size: -
D gene: -
V gene: TRBV2
J gene: TRBJ2-3
CDR3 protein: CASSSGTSTDTQYF
CDR3 DNA: TGTGCCAGCAGTTCCGGGACTAGCACAGATACGCAGTATTTT

clone size: -
D gene: -
V gene: TRBV4-3
J gene: TRBJ1-3
CDR3 protein: CASSQDPSGSGNTIYF
CDR3 DNA: TGCGCCAGCAGCCAAGACCCGTCCGGGTCCGGAAACACCATATATTTT

clone size: once
D gene: TRBD1
V gene: TRBV7-8
J gene: TRBJ1-1
CDR3 protein: CASSLARDKVGQAEAFF
CDR3 DNA: TGTGCCAGCAGCTTAGCGCGAGACAAGGTGGGACAGGCGGAAGCTTTCTTT

clone size: -
D gene: -
V gene: TRBV3-1/TRBV3-2
J gene: TRBJ2-3
CDR3 protein: CASSQDRTSTDTQYF
CDR3 DNA: TGTGCCAGCAGCCAAGATAGGACTAGCACAGATACGCAGTATTTT

clone size: -
D gene: -
V gene: TRBV6-5
J gene: TRBJ1-6
CDR3 protein: CASSKYRMENSPLHF
CDR3 DNA: TGTGCCAGCAGTAAGTACAGGATGGAGAATTCACCCCTCCACTTT

clone size: -
D gene: TRBD2
V gene: TRBV7-2
J gene: TRBJ2-1
CDR3 protein: CASSARTSGGTEQFF
CDR3 DNA: TGTGCCAGCAGCGCCCGGACTAGCGGGGGGACGGAGCAGTTCTTC

clone size: -
D gene: TRBD2
V gene: TRBV5-4
J gene: TRBJ2-3
CDR3 protein: CASSLALGGGVTDTQYF
CDR3 DNA: TGTGCCAGCAGCTTGGCGCTCGGCGGGGGGGTCACAGATACGCAGTATTTT

clone size: few
D gene: -
V gene: TRBV29-1
J gene: TRBJ1-1
CDR3 protein: CSVETVWNTEAFF
CDR3 DNA: TGCAGCGTTGAGACAGTCTGGAACACTGAAGCTTTCTTT

clone size: -
D gene: -
V gene: TRBV12-5
J gene: TRBJ2-4
CDR3 protein: CASGLVISGGLAKNIQYF
CDR3 DNA: TGTGCTAGTGGTTTGGTAATTTCGGGGGGCCTAGCCAAAAACATTCAGTACTTC

clone size: -
D gene: TRBD2
V gene: TRBV5-1
J gene: TRBJ2-5
CDR3 protein: CASRPGTSGETQYF
CDR3 DNA: TGCGCCAGCAGACCCGGGACTAGCGGAGAGACCCAGTACTTC

clone size: -
D gene: TRBD2
V gene: TRBV5-1
J gene: TRBJ2-7
CDR3 protein: CASSLSSSGGPISYEQYF
CDR3 DNA: TGCGCCAGCAGCTTGTCGTCTAGCGGGGGGCCGATCTCCTACGAGCAGTACTTC

clone size: -
D gene: -
V gene: TRBV7-8
J gene: TRBJ2-5
CDR3 protein: CASSLYGGTRAQYF
CDR3 DNA: TGTGCCAGCAGCTTATATGGAGGTACTCGAGCCCAGTACTTC

clone size: -
D gene: -
V gene: TRBV6-2/TRBV6-3
J gene: TRBJ1-2
CDR3 protein: CASSFSPGGNYGYTF
CDR3 DNA: TGTGCCAGCAGTTTCTCCCCCGGGGGGAACTATGGCTACACCTTC

clone size: -
D gene: TRBD2
V gene: TRBV7-8
J gene: TRBJ2-5
CDR3 protein: CASSVTSGELGETQYF
CDR3 DNA: TGTGCCAGCAGCGTCACTAGCGGGGAACTTGGGGAGACCCAGTACTTC

clone size: -
D gene: -
V gene: TRBV7-2
J gene: TRBJ1-1
CDR3 protein: CASSLVGGTNTEAFF
CDR3 DNA: TGTGCCAGCAGCTTAGTGGGGGGAACGAACACTGAAGCTTTCTTT

clone size: -
D gene: TRBD1
V gene: TRBV18
J gene: TRBJ2-7
CDR3 protein: CASSRTGGSSYEQYF
CDR3 DNA: TGTGCCAGCTCGCGGACAGGGGGGTCGTCTTACGAGCAGTACTTC

clone size: -
D gene: -
V gene: TRBV10-3
J gene: TRBJ1-2
CDR3 protein: CAISEGLMNRAYGYTF
CDR3 DNA: TGTGCCATCAGTGAGGGGTTGATGAACAGGGCCTATGGCTACACCTTC

clone size: once
D gene: TRBD1
V gene: TRBV11-2
J gene: TRBJ1-3
CDR3 protein: CASSTHRGRSGNTIYF
CDR3 DNA: TGTGCCAGCAGCACCCACAGGGGCCGCTCTGGAAACACCATATATTTT

clone size: -
D gene: -
V gene: TRBV28
J gene: TRBJ1-5
CDR3 protein: CASSRTRQPQHF
CDR3 DNA: TGTGCCAGCAGCCGAACTCGTCAGCCCCAGCATTTT

clone size: -
D gene: TRBD1
V gene: TRBV9
J gene: TRBJ1-2
CDR3 protein: CASSEPAGTGGYTF
CDR3 DNA: TGTGCCAGCAGCGAGCCCGCGGGGACAGGCGGCTACACCTTC

clone size: once
D gene: TRBD2
V gene: TRBV19
J gene: TRBJ2-1
CDR3 protein: CASSMTLMRGNEQFF
CDR3 DNA: TGTGCCAGTAGTATGACCCTCATGCGGGGGAATGAGCAGTTCTTC

clone size: -
D gene: -
V gene: TRBV24-1
J gene: TRBJ2-3
CDR3 protein: CATSDSELSTDTQYF
CDR3 DNA: TGTGCCACCAGTGATTCCGAACTTAGCACAGATACGCAGTATTTT

clone size: -
D gene: TRBD2
V gene: TRBV11-3
J gene: TRBJ2-3
CDR3 protein: CASSLKSPGLAGVPDTQYF
CDR3 DNA: TGTGCCAGCAGCCTAAAATCACCGGGACTAGCGGGGGTACCAGATACGCAGTATTTT

clone size: -
D gene: -
V gene: TRBV5-1
J gene: TRBJ2-5
CDR3 protein: CASSLTPPTPDGGEETQYF
CDR3 DNA: TGCGCCAGCAGCTTAACACCTCCTACTCCGGACGGAGGGGAAGAGACCCAGTACTTC

clone size: -
D gene: TRBD2
V gene: TRBV9
J gene: TRBJ2-5
CDR3 protein: CASSLGTSGGAQETQYF
CDR3 DNA: TGTGCCAGCAGCCTGGGGACTAGCGGGGGGGCCCAAGAGACCCAGTACTTC

clone size: -
D gene: TRBD1
V gene: TRBV5-4
J gene: TRBJ2-3
CDR3 protein: CASSYAGTANERRTDTQYF
CDR3 DNA: TGTGCCAGCAGCTATGCCGGGACAGCAAATGAACGCCGCACAGATACGCAGTATTTT

clone size: -
D gene: -
V gene: TRBV4-3
J gene: TRBJ2-5
CDR3 protein: CASSQGGGLEETQYF
CDR3 DNA: TGCGCCAGCAGCCAGGGAGGGGGGTTAGAAGAGACCCAGTACTTC

clone size: -
D gene: TRBD2
V gene: TRBV6-5
J gene: TRBJ2-3
CDR3 protein: CASTRLAGGGYTQYF
CDR3 DNA: TGTGCCAGCACCAGACTAGCGGGGGGAGGTTATACGCAGTATTTT

clone size: -
D gene: TRBD1
V gene: TRBV6-5
J gene: TRBJ2-7
CDR3 protein: CASSYSTGHTYEQYF
CDR3 DNA: TGTGCCAGCAGTTACTCGACAGGGCATACCTACGAGCAGTACTTC

clone size: -
D gene: -
V gene: TRBV7-9
J gene: TRBJ2-2
CDR3 protein: CASSSGQTNTGELFF
CDR3 DNA: TGTGCCAGCAGCTCGGGACAAACGAACACCGGGGAGCTGTTTTTT

clone size: -
D gene: -
V gene: TRBV18
J gene: TRBJ2-7
CDR3 protein: CASSPPDLYEQYF
CDR3 DNA: TGTGCCAGCTCACCGCCGGACTTATACGAGCAGTACTTC

clone size: -
D gene: -
V gene: TRBV10-3
J gene: TRBJ2-2
CDR3 protein: CAISDRINTGELFF
CDR3 DNA: TGTGCCATCAGTGACAGGATAAACACCGGGGAGCTGTTTTTT

clone size: -
D gene: TRBD2
V gene: TRBV7-8
J gene: TRBJ2-5
CDR3 protein: CASSFGGGQRGGRETQYF
CDR3 DNA: TGTGCCAGCAGCTTCGGCGGGGGACAGCGGGGGGGCCGGGAGACCCAGTACTTC

clone size: few
D gene: TRBD1
V gene: TRBV6-4
J gene: TRBJ2-2
CDR3 protein: CASRDRGTTGELFF
CDR3 DNA: TGTGCCAGCAGGGACAGGGGCACCACCGGGGAGCTGTTTTTT

clone size: -
D gene: TRBD1
V gene: TRBV11-3
J gene: TRBJ2-3
CDR3 protein: CASSQGASTDTQYF
CDR3 DNA: TGTGCCAGCTCCCAGGGGGCTAGCACAGATACGCAGTATTTT

clone size: -
D gene: -
V gene: TRBV7-6
J gene: TRBJ1-1
CDR3 protein: CASSGTGYSNTEAFF
CDR3 DNA: TGTGCCAGCAGCGGAACAGGGTATTCGAACACTGAAGCTTTCTTT

clone size: once
D gene: TRBD2
V gene: TRBV4-1
J gene: TRBJ2-5
CDR3 protein: CASSQEWGLAGFQETQYF
CDR3 DNA: TGCGCCAGCAGCCAAGAATGGGGACTAGCGGGGTTCCAAGAGACCCAGTACTTC

clone size: -
D gene: -
V gene: TRBV5-1
J gene: TRBJ2-2
CDR3 protein: CASSLRVTDTGELFF
CDR3 DNA: TGCGCCAGCAGCTTGAGGGTGACAGACACCGGGGAGCTGTTTTTT

clone size: few
D gene: -
V gene: TRBV7-2
J gene: TRBJ2-7
CDR3 protein: CASSFPGAEDYEQYF
CDR3 DNA: TGTGCCAGCAGCTTCCCAGGGGCTGAAGACTACGAGCAGTACTTC

clone size: -
D gene: -
V gene: TRBV10-3
J gene: TRBJ1-1
CDR3 protein: CASGTVNTEAFF
CDR3 DNA: TGTGCCAGCGGGACCGTGAACACTGAAGCTTTCTTT

clone size: -
D gene: TRBD1
V gene: TRBV5-1
J gene: TRBJ1-2
CDR3 protein: CASSLSGGFGYTF
CDR3 DNA: TGCGCCAGCAGCTTGTCAGGGGGCTTCGGCTACACCTTC

clone size: -
D gene: -
V gene: TRBV2
J gene: TRBJ1-1
CDR3 protein: CASRGGEADEAFF
CDR3 DNA: TGTGCCAGCAGGGGTGGGGAGGCGGATGAAGCTTTCTTT

clone size: -
D gene: TRBD1
V gene: TRBV5-4
J gene: TRBJ1-2
CDR3 protein: CASSQRDSHGYTF
CDR3 DNA: TGTGCCAGCAGCCAACGGGACAGTCATGGCTACACCTTC

clone size: -
D gene: TRBD1
V gene: TRBV3-1/TRBV3-2
J gene: TRBJ2-1
CDR3 protein: CASSRQGARNEQFF
CDR3 DNA: TGTGCCAGCAGCCGACAGGGGGCTCGCAATGAGCAGTTCTTC

clone size: -
D gene: -
V gene: TRBV9
J gene: TRBJ2-5
CDR3 protein: CASSHPGVETQYF
CDR3 DNA: TGTGCCAGCAGTCACCCGGGAGTTGAGACCCAGTACTTC

clone size: -
D gene: -
V gene: TRBV11-2
J gene: TRBJ2-1
CDR3 protein: CASSLEGASYNEQFF
CDR3 DNA: TGTGCCAGCAGCTTAGAAGGGGCGTCCTACAATGAGCAGTTCTTC

clone size: -
D gene: -
V gene: TRBV27
J gene: TRBJ2-1
CDR3 protein: CASSLEAGTYNEQFF
CDR3 DNA: TGTGCCAGCAGTTTAGAGGCGGGGACCTACAATGAGCAGTTCTTC